The next 23 T cell receptor beta chains were all read from a single sample in a study of CD8 T cells in ankylosing spondylitis. Study-level findings and limits: Seemingly distinctive of ankylosing spondylitis blood was a TCR beta motif formed by eight highly homologous variants.

These receptors lack a known antigen. TCRdb independently ran MiXCR on the 5' RACE reads; one entry per CDR3 protein. The sample lists roughly 490,000 distinct CDR3 sequences, about 5.4% occurring once. The sequenced sample consisted of blood, either unsorted or a sorted T cell fraction (not recorded which). The receptors shown here come from a male donor with ankylosing spondylitis.

In this sample, this clonotype turned up many times. The chain links TRBV12-5 to TRBJ2-3, with TRBD1 as a possible D gene (5 bases). Per the germline V gene, CDR1 is LGHNT and CDR2 is FRNRAP. The CDR3 contains 15 residues. Trimming stripped 7 bases from V and 0 bases from J, with 14 bases between. CDR3 sequence reads: CASALGQGSTDTQYF. CDR3 DNA sequence: TGTGCTAGTGCCCTGGGGCAGGGTAGCACAGATACGCAGTATTTT.

This clonotype has just a few counts. This chain connects TRBV29-1 to TRBJ1-1, with D perhaps matching TRBD1 (6 bases). Per germline, CDR1 SQVTM and CDR2 ANQGSEA. CDR3 length equals 16 residues. V was trimmed by 4 bases and J by 0 bases, leaving 18 bases between them. This chain's CDR3 is CSVGASHGDMNTEAFF. In nucleotides, the CDR3 is TGCAGCGTTGGGGCCTCCCATGGGGACATGAACACTGAAGCTTTCTTT.

This clonotype occurred many times. The V gene is TRBV5-1, the J gene TRBJ1-1, with D unresolved. Trimming pared 3 bases from V and 2 bases from J, leaving 8 bases between. Germline CDR1 is SGHRS and CDR2 is YFSETQ. The CDR3 consists of 13 residues. This CDR3 is CASSSNSNTEAFF. The CDR3 DNA sequence: TGCGCCAGCAGCTCAAACAGCAACACTGAAGCTTTCTTT.

This clonotype occurred a few times. V usage is TRBV4-2 and J usage is TRBJ2-1, with TRBD1 as a possible D gene (6 bases). The CDR3 is 15 amino acids. The germline V and J ends were trimmed by 4 bases and 6 bases, with 16 bases remaining between them. Germline CDR1 LGHNA, CDR2 YNFKEQ. CDR3 bases: TGTGCCAGCAGCCCGTCTACAGGGTCTCTCAATGAGCAGTTCTTC. It codes for CASSPSTGSLNEQFF.

The chain couples TRBV7-9 to TRBJ1-6; no reliable D call. This CDR3 has 16 amino acids. Germline CDR1 SEHNR, CDR2 FQNEAQ (reference sequence). V dropped 9 bases and J dropped 7 bases, with 22 bases sitting between them. As DNA, the CDR3 is TGTGCCAGGGGCCCCGGGCTCCTCGGTGACAATTCACCCCTCCACTTT. Protein product: CARGPGLLGDNSPLHF.

This clonotype came up many times. This chain joins TRBV7-2 and TRBJ1-1, with 10 nucleotides matching TRBD1. Per germline, CDR1 SGHTA and CDR2 FQGNSA. This CDR3 region has 15 residues. The trim removed 6 bases at V and 0 bases at J, leaving 4 bases unmatched. The CDR3 here is CASSPGQGVNTEAFF. The CDR3 DNA reads TGTGCCAGCAGTCCCGGACAGGGGGTGAACACTGAAGCTTTCTTT.

This clonotype was counted at least ten times. The rearrangement joins TRBV6-2 or TRBV6-3 to TRBJ1-1, with a weak D call TRBD1 (5 bases). Germline CDR1 is MNHEY and CDR2 is SVGEGT. V lost 6 bases to trimming and J lost 4 bases, with 12 bases between them. The CDR3 runs 13 residues. This chain's CDR3 is CASRLRGSTEAFF. The DNA of the CDR3 is TGTGCCAGCAGACTGCGGGGGAGCACTGAAGCTTTCTTT.

The V and J genes are TRBV20-1 and TRBJ1-3; 7 bases are a match to TRBD1. Germline CDR1 is DFQATT and CDR2 is SNEGSKA (reference sequence). CDR3 length equals 17 residues. V lost 2 bases to trimming and J lost 1 base; unmatched junction nucleotides: 11. The CDR3 nucleotides are TGCAGTGCTAGATCGGCAGGGGGACTCGTTTCTGGAAACACCATATATTTT. It encodes CSARSAGGLVSGNTIYF.

The table lists this clonotype with many counts. The chain combines TRBV5-1 with TRBJ2-7; maybe TRBD2 (7 bases). Germline loops: CDR1 SGHRS, CDR2 YFSETQ. There are 16 residues in the CDR3. Trimming cost V 3 bases and J 2 bases, with 18 bases left between them. CDR3 amino acids: CASSSSRGGATYEQYF. The CDR3 nucleotides read TGCGCCAGCAGCTCGTCAAGGGGGGGGGCTACCTACGAGCAGTACTTC.

At least ten counts were recorded for this clonotype. The chain has TRBV6-1 and TRBJ1-5, with 8 bases fitting TRBD1. The V gene's germline CDR1 is MNHNS and CDR2 SASEGT. The CDR3 has 15 residues. V trimming: 2 bases; J trimming: 9 bases; junction bases outside the gene matches: 9. In DNA, the CDR3 is TGTGCCAGCAGTGAACCCCCGGACAGGGTACGGCCCCAGCATTTT. Its protein is CASSEPPDRVRPQHF.

This clonotype has at least ten counts. This rearrangement joins TRBV5-1 to TRBJ2-2; TRBD1 aligns across 7 bases. The CDR3 contains 15 residues. Trimming cost V 4 bases and J 6 bases; bases outside gene matches: 9. CDR1 SGHRS and CDR2 YFSETQ come from the germline V gene. The chain's CDR3 is CASSMGQIRSGELFF. DNA for the CDR3: TGCGCCAGCAGCATGGGACAGATCAGATCCGGGGAGCTGTTTTTT.

This clonotype appeared many times. The V call is TRBV12-3 or TRBV12-4, the J call TRBJ2-1; the match to TRBD2 covers 11 bases. The trim removed 6 bases at V and 2 bases at J, leaving 6 bases unmatched. This CDR3 has 16 amino acids. In DNA form, the CDR3 reads TGTGCCAGCAGCCCGACTAGCGGGAACCCCTACAATGAGCAGTTCTTC. Its protein product is CASSPTSGNPYNEQFF.

Ten or more counts support this clonotype. The CDR3 bases are TGTGCCAGCAGGAGACTAGCGGGAGTGAGCGGGGAGCTGTTTTTT. Translating it yields CASRRLAGVSGELFF. The chain combines TRBV12-3 or TRBV12-4 with TRBJ2-2; 12 nucleotides agree with TRBD2. V lost 6 bases, J lost 7 bases, and 6 bases stayed unmatched. This CDR3 region has 15 residues.

This clonotype was counted ten times or more. The chain couples TRBV6-5 to TRBJ1-1; D gene uncertain. Germline V gene sequence: CDR1 MNHEY, CDR2 SVGAGI. The CDR3 runs to 15 residues. V was trimmed by 2 bases and J by 5 bases, leaving 15 bases between them. CDR3 nucleotides: TGTGCCAGCAGTTACCTCACAGCCCCTTCGACTGAAGCTTTCTTT. Translating it yields CASSYLTAPSTEAFF.

This clonotype occurred many times. V and J are TRBV12-3 or TRBV12-4 and TRBJ2-3; D is perhaps TRBD2 (6 bases). This CDR3 comprises 15 residues. V was clipped by 2 bases and J by 4 bases, with 13 bases between them. CDR3 nucleotides: TGTGCCAGCAGTTTAAGGCTAGCGATGCCAGATACGCAGTATTTT. This translates into CASSLRLAMPDTQYF.

This clonotype was found many times. V and J are TRBV12-3 or TRBV12-4 and TRBJ1-5; 7 nucleotides line up with TRBD1. This CDR3 has 15 residues. V shed 6 bases, J shed 2 bases, and the junction held 7 bases outside the gene matches. The CDR3, as DNA: TGTGCCAGCAGGGAAGACAGGGCTGGCAATCAGCCCCAGCATTTT. Amino acid sequence: CASREDRAGNQPQHF.

This clonotype was observed many times. The chain uses TRBV5-1 and TRBJ2-1, with 9 positions matching TRBD1. With V trimmed by 4 bases and J by 8 bases, 7 bases remained unmatched. Germline V gene lookup returns CDR1 SGHRS and CDR2 YFSETQ. The CDR3 sequence is 14 residues long. CDR3 in DNA: TGCGCCAGCAGCGTGGACAGGGGCACAGATGAGCAGTTCTTC. It yields the protein CASSVDRGTDEQFF.

For this clonotype: A much larger clone lies a single base off, so this may be a read error. This sequence joins TRBV29-1 and TRBJ2-3; D perhaps matches TRBD2 (7 bases). CDR3 length: 12 residues. Per the germline V gene, CDR1 is SQVTM and CDR2 is ANQGSEA. The CDR3 region is CSVGGGGDTQSF. CDR3 coding DNA: TGCAGCGTTGGAGGGGGGGGAGATACGCAGTCTTTT.

The chain carries TRBV7-2 and TRBJ2-7; 10 nucleotides agree with TRBD2. The CDR3 consists of 16 residues. The junction had 8 bases not matched to a gene; V was cut back by 4 bases and J by 2 bases. Germline CDR1 reads SGHTA; CDR2 reads FQGNSA. CDR3 DNA sequence: TGTGCCAGCAGCTCCTTAGCGGGGGGCATAACCTACGAGCAGTACTTC. Encoded protein: CASSSLAGGITYEQYF.

Many counts were recorded for this clonotype. For the CDR3, the DNA is TGTGCCAGCAGTCCCGTGACTGGGCGGGGAAGCGAGCAGTACTTC. Translating it yields CASSPVTGRGSEQYF. The chain has TRBV6-2 or TRBV6-3 and TRBJ2-7; a possible D gene is TRBD2 (6 bases). The CDR3 consists of 15 residues. Germline V gene data show CDR1 as MNHEY and CDR2 as SVGEGT. The V end lost 5 bases, the J end lost 6 bases, and 20 bases lay between the germline ends.

V usage is TRBV18 and J usage is TRBJ1-5, with a tentative D call TRBD1 (5 bases). CDR3 length equals 14 residues. CDR1 is KGHSH, CDR2 LQKENI, per germline. Trimming shortened V by 0 bases and J by 7 bases, and 10 bases separated the two germline ends. As DNA, the CDR3 is TGTGCCAGCTCACCACCAAGGGGACGACAGCCCCAGCATTTT. Protein product: CASSPPRGRQPQHF.

This chain joins TRBV7-6 and TRBJ2-3; 11 bases fit TRBD2. There are 17 residues in the CDR3. V shed 5 bases, J shed 3 bases, and the junction held 10 bases outside the gene matches. Germline CDR1 reads SGHVS; CDR2 reads FNYEAQ. The CDR3 reads CASSLPLAGGMTDTQYF. The CDR3 bases are TGTGCCAGCAGCCTTCCCCTAGCGGGAGGTATGACAGATACGCAGTATTTT.

This clonotype was seen repeatedly, ten times or more. The rearrangement links TRBV6-5 to TRBJ2-1; D is unclear. CDR3 length equals 14 residues. Trimming shortened V by 0 bases and J by 8 bases, and 11 bases separated the two germline ends. Germline loops: CDR1 MNHEY, CDR2 SVGAGI. The DNA of the CDR3 is TGTGCCAGCAGTTACTCTGGGCAGACCCATGAGCAGTTCTTC. Its protein product is CASSYSGQTHEQFF.